This paragraph covers one TCR beta chain sequence. The antigen is undetermined. These data come from a study of T cell responses to AZD1222 COVID-19 vaccine. Second-dose recipients at about 4 or about 12 weeks were treated as one pooled group. Data came from immunoSEQ multiplex PCR; TCRdb stores just in-frame clones and leaves some out. The sample records roughly 170,000 clones, roughly 94% being singletons. This CDR3 is 15 amino acids long. Germline-derived CDR1 and CDR2 are SGHAT and FQDESV (reference sequence). V was trimmed by 0 bases and J by 7 bases, leaving 10 bases between them. Overall study results and limits: The sample set comprised mostly white British donors with more females, and clonal diversity was possibly underestimated. CD4 TCRs covered the whole spike, strongest at regions 160-218 and 743-854. Repertoires were obtained solely post-peak T cell response.

This TCR derives from an adult who received the AZD1222 COVID-19 vaccine. This chain links TRBV11-1 with TRBJ1-6; D gene unclear. Source: peripheral blood, taken 28 days after the second AZD1222 dose. The chain's CDR3 is CASSLAVGRNSPLHF. The CDR3 nucleotides read TGTGCCAGCAGCTTAGCGGTGGGAAGGAATTCACCCCTCCACTTT.